This T cell receptor (beta chain) was captured in a study of blood T cell repertoires in COVID-19. Using immunoSEQ multiplex PCR, the repertoire was profiled, and TCRdb retains in-frame clones only, with some absent. Among a few hundred thousand clones listed, about 85% were seen once. This CDR3 contains 15 residues. Trimming left V 8 bases short and J 4 bases short, with 17 bases between. Looked up from germline, CDR1 is LNHNV and CDR2 is YYDKDF (reference sequence). The sample taken for sequencing was peripheral blood. The clonotype was recovered from a middle-aged man who had recovered from COVID-19. The rearrangement joins TRBV15 to TRBJ2-2; weak D call: TRBD1 (6 bases). CDR3 bases: TGTGCCACCCCTAGGGGGAGCCGGGGCACCGGGGAGCTGTTTTTT. Encoded protein: CATPRGSRGTGELFF.